The T cell receptor beta chain described here comes from a study of CD8 T cells in Susac syndrome (dated by TCRdb to between 2017 and 2020). About the full investigation: Repertoire sequencing was used to test whether CD8+ T cell activation and differentiation in Susac syndrome was antigen driven. CD8+ T cell repertoire clonality was compared between fewer than 13 healthy donors, some 14 Susac syndrome patients and about 15 multiple sclerosis patients. Study-wide findings and limitations: The number of individuals in the TCR sequencing and HLA analysis was recognized as being relatively small.

As regards this clonotype: Its antigen remains undetermined. Base quality data are lacking; no much larger clone is found one base away.

RNA was extracted using the RNeasy kit, and roughly 0.45 to 1 ug of the RNA was reverse transcribed with random hexamers. The immunoSEQ multiplex PCR assay, which covers 54 Vbeta and 13 Jbeta segments, was used to amplify TCR beta CDR3 regions. PCR amplification bias was corrected using a synthetic template baseline for primer optimization and computational correction. Processing in the source paper ran as follows. Reads were annotated to V, D and J genes per IMGT and analyzed with immunoSEQ Analyzer, keeping only productive sequences. To calculate clonality, Shannon entropy was normalized by log2 of the number of productive unique sequences and then subtracted from one. For each patient and control, public and private clones were evaluated within the 100 most prevalent clones. Susac-specific clones were defined as absent from healthy and MS cohorts, roughly 1,100 published viral clones and other ImmuneACCESS disease sequences. TCRdb trimmed the raw reads at Q25, called clones with MiXCR and kept productive beta chains. CDR3 protein duplicates are merged, each entry listing the most common genes and DNA. For this entry, the V and J calls and clone size follow TCRdb and not the study's own pipeline. The sample records 100,000 or so distinct CDR3 sequences, 92% of which are singletons. The biggest ten clones account for 0.12% of the sample.

Peripheral blood CD8+ and CD4+ T cells from healthy donors, Susac syndrome patients and multiple sclerosis patients were profiled by high-throughput TCR beta sequencing. Healthy donors were included as age- and sex-matched controls. CD8+ TEMRA cells were enriched by FACS, while bulk CD8+ and CD4+ T cells were purified by magnetic negative isolation. Blood was collected in EDTA tubes and processed within 24 hours, with PBMCs isolated through density gradient centrifugation. PBMCs intended for TCR sequencing were cryopreserved in liquid nitrogen and thawed later in a water bath at 37 degrees C. The sorted or isolated CD4+, CD8+ and CD8+ TEMRA cells had a purity of 90% or higher. From a lookup of the germline V gene, CDR1 and CDR2 are SGHTA and FQGNSA. CDR3 length: 13 amino acids, cysteine to phenylalanine. Just the 39-base CDR3 DNA is kept, in frame starting at base 1. V loses 6 bases at its end and J loses 6 bases; junction bases beyond the gene matches: 5.

The V gene is TRBV7-2 and the J gene is TRBJ1-1; the central 9 bases match TRBD1. The sample consisted of CD8+ T cells from PBMCs. This clonotype was obtained from a human donor in good health. The nucleotide sequence is TGTGCCAGCAGTGGGACAGGGCAACCTGAAGCTTTCTTT. Its translation reads: CASSGTGQPEAFF.